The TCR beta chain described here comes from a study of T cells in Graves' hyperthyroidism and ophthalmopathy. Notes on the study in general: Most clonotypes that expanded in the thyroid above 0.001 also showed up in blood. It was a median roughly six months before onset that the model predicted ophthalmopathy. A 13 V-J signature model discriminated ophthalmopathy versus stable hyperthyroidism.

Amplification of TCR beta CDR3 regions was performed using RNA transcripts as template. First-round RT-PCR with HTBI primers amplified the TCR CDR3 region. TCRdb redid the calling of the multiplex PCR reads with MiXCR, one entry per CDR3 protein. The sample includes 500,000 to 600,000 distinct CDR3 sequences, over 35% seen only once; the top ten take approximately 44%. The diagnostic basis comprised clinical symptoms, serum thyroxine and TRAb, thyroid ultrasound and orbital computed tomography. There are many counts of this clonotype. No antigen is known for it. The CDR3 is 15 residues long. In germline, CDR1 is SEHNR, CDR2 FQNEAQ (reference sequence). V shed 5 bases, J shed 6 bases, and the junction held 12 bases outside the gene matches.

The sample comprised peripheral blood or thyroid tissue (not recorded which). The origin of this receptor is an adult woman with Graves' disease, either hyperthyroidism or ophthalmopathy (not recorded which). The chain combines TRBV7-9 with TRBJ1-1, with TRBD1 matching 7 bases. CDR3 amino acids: CASSNPNRGAPEAFF. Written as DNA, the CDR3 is TGTGCCAGCAGCAACCCGAACAGGGGTGCGCCTGAAGCTTTCTTT. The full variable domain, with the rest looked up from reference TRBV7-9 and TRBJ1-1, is DTGVSQNPRHKITKRGQNVTFRCDPISEHNRLYWYRQTLGQGPEFLTYFQNEAQLEKSRLLSDRFSAERPKGSFSTLEIQRTEQGDSAMYLCASSNPNRGAPEAFFGQGTRLTVV.